This T cell receptor beta chain emerged from a study of radiation and T cells in renal cell carcinoma. Turning to the study itself: Nephrectomy followed 15 Gy stereotactic body radiation by 4 weeks.

Assay used: immunoSEQ multiplex PCR; TCRdb lists only in-frame clones, some missing. The repertoire holds approximately 150,000 clones, with around 90% as singletons. Trimming took 6 bases from V and 5 from J, leaving 16 bases between them. Germline CDR1 and CDR2: SQVTM and ANQGSEA. The CDR3 is made up of 14 amino acids. As to time point: baseline pretreatment blood. The treatment is: 15 Gy SBRT to primary tumor, nephrectomy 4 weeks later. Serial blood draws occurred at baseline and 2 and 4 weeks post-SBRT. On this clone itself: The antigen remains unidentified.

Overall study findings and caveats: Top tumor clonotypes rose in blood 2 weeks post-radiation, then contracted. Pretreatment tumor biopsies were lacking, so baseline clonotypes are unknown.

V gene TRBV29-1 combines with J gene TRBJ2-2; the D gene is possibly TRBD1 (5 bases). The clonotype was recovered from a woman aged 70-85 years with renal cell carcinoma. Sequences were derived from blood, sampled from a patient whose treatment included radiotherapy and nephrectomy. The CDR3 DNA is TGCAGCGTCCTCCCTGGGGCCTGGACCGGGGAGCTGTTTTTT. It yields the protein CSVLPGAWTGELFF.